This entry concerns a single TCR beta chain. Its antigen is not known. It was with 60 Vbeta and 13 Jbeta primers that the PCR ran. Profiled with immunoSEQ multiplex PCR; TCRdb holds only in-frame clones, not every one. The data contain around 150,000 clones, about 80% of them singletons. The CDR3 is made up of 18 amino acids. From germline, CDR1 is KGHSH and CDR2 LQKENI. The J segment lost 0 bases and the V segment lost 6 bases, leaving 17 bases of the junction unmatched. The sample originates from a study of cytomegalovirus exposure and HLA in healthy donors. Study-wide findings and caveats: A later analysis linked a missense variant in DCLRE1C to the trimming of TCR beta V and J genes.

The source is a woman between 35 and 50 years old in good health and CMV-seronegative. The sample comprised PBMCs. V usage is TRBV18 and J usage is TRBJ2-7; 7 nucleotides line up with TRBD2. DNA of the CDR3: TGTGCCAGCTCCCCCGTCGCTAGCGGCCTAGCAAGCTCCTACGAGCAGTACTTC. This gives the protein CASSPVASGLASSYEQYF.